This is a list of T cell receptor beta chains from one sample in a study of T-cell reconstitution after alpha-beta-depleted transplantation in children. TCRdb passed the PCR reads through MiXCR, listing each CDR3 protein once. The sample has 200,000 to 300,000 distinct CDR3 sequences; more than 20% are singletons. The sequencing here drew on PBMCs, taken before TCRalphabeta/CD19-depleted stem cell transplant. These receptor sequences come from a girl aged 2 to 9 with Fanconi anemia, due to receive a stem cell transplant. Both conserved end residues are part of each CDR3. Rows may omit the clone size; those that give it use once, few, many or a size class.

V gene	clone size	J gene	CDR3 length	CDR3 protein
TRBV30	.	TRBJ2-7	13	CAWSRQGASEQYF
TRBV12-3/TRBV12-4	many	TRBJ2-7	15	CASSFRGLAGGEQYF
TRBV20-1	.	TRBJ2-7	14	CSAPSVWDAYEQYF
TRBV20-1	many	TRBJ2-1	15	CSAAPGQGASGMQFF
TRBV29-1	many	TRBJ2-1	15	CSANPGEYSYNEQFF
TRBV12-3/TRBV12-4	many	TRBJ2-3	17	CASSFYGLALFTDTQYF
TRBV25-1	few	TRBJ1-4	15	CASSYPPGEKEKLFF
TRBV15	few	TRBJ2-6	13	CATSFSGANVLTF
TRBV10-2	many	TRBJ2-7	16	CASSALGTGSPGEQYF
TRBV11-3	.	TRBJ2-7	9	CASSLAEYF
TRBV29-1	few	TRBJ1-2	17	CSVPFLTQSYPSKGYTF
TRBV29-1	.	TRBJ2-7	13	CSVAGTASYEQYF
TRBV29-1	many	TRBJ2-4	15	CSVEDPWIEENIQYF
TRBV20-1	.	TRBJ2-1	15	CSAGGVLFSDSEQFF
TRBV20-1	.	TRBJ1-2	15	CSASSGRYGDYGYTF
TRBV12-3/TRBV12-4	few	TRBJ1-2	13	CASSFRQGHGYTF
TRBV20-1	.	TRBJ2-5	14	CSAGRLSDEETQYF
TRBV12-3/TRBV12-4	many	TRBJ2-1	13	CASSPSTGNEQFF
TRBV5-1	.	TRBJ1-1	13	CASSLGTDTEAFF
TRBV28	few	TRBJ2-7	16	CASSIPTSGEAYEQYF
TRBV28	.	TRBJ2-3	13	CASSPHESDTQYF
TRBV20-1	few	TRBJ2-1	14	CSARDRRSYNEQFF
TRBV20-1	few	TRBJ2-7	15	CSALLDGTTNYEQYF
TRBV10-3	.	TRBJ2-7	14	CTISDPGQGLEQYF
TRBV29-1	many	TRBJ2-5	14	CSVVFSSPGAAQYF
TRBV20-1	.	TRBJ2-3	15	CSALPSGSRTDTQYF
TRBV29-1	many	TRBJ2-7	12	CSAMTGLYEQYF
TRBV20-1	many	TRBJ2-1	16	CSARDRTSGSSGEQFF
TRBV3-1	many	TRBJ2-1	14	CASMPGLAYNEQFF
TRBV9	.	TRBJ2-3	15	CASSVETSLTDTQYF
TRBV10-1	.	TRBJ2-7	13	CATANSPGTGFFF